This T cell receptor beta chain was captured by sequencing in a study of vaccination effects on CD4 cells after COVID-19. Study-level background: After the second dose, samples were taken at median day 72.

With regard to this clone: As yet, its antigen is unknown.

V gave up 5 bases and J gave up 9 bases, with 8 bases separating them. Per germline, CDR1 MDHEN and CDR2 SYDVKM. The CDR3 totals 11 residues. Sequencing followed a ViraFEST assay step that expanded antigen-specific CD4+ T cells with viral peptide pools. The culture ran for 9 to 11 days, and then CD4+ T cells were isolated. Either the mRNA-1273 or the BNT162b2 vaccine was given to participants as two doses. Profiled with immunoSEQ multiplex PCR; TCRdb holds only in-frame clones, not every one. The sample consists of over 60,000 clones, around 70% of them appearing once. The sequences come from CD4+ T cells from PBMCs cultured with HCoV-229E spike peptides, collected after COVID-19 vaccination. The rearrangement joins TRBV28 to TRBJ1-5, with D perhaps TRBD1 (6 bases). This sequence originates from a human donor who received a COVID-19 vaccine. The CDR3 coding sequence is TGTGCCAGCAGTCAGACAGGGCCCCAGCATTTT. This encodes CASSQTGPQHF. The full variable domain, its missing parts supplied by reference TRBV28 and TRBJ1-5, is DVKVTQSSRYLVKRTGEKVFLECVQDMDHENMFWYRQDPGLGLRLIYFSYDVKMKEKGDIPEGYSVSREKKERFSLILESASTNQTSMYLCASSQTGPQHFGDGTRLSIL.